The 32 T cell receptor beta chains given below trace back to one sample, sequenced in a study of cytomegalovirus exposure and HLA in healthy donors. Vbeta (60) and Jbeta (13) primers were used in the PCR. The assay was immunoSEQ multiplex PCR, and TCRdb's table has in-frame clones only and misses some. The sample records over 80,000 clones, roughly 74% being singletons. Sequenced: PBMCs. Receptors were obtained from a woman aged 65 to 85 in good health and CMV-seropositive.

This clone was detected only once. The J gene is TRBJ2-3, the V gene TRBV7-8, with a weak D call TRBD2 (5 bases). CDR1 is SGHVS and CDR2 is FQNEAQ in the germline V gene. Deletions cut 1 base from V and 3 bases from J, with 17 bases between. The CDR3 spans 17 residues. CDR3 loop: CASSLDSSGRGTDTQYF. CDR3 nucleotide sequence: TGTGCCAGCAGCTTAGATTCCAGTGGGAGAGGGACAGATACGCAGTATTTT.

This rearrangement joins TRBV29-1 to TRBJ2-2; possibly TRBD1 for D (5 bases). The CDR3 is 13 amino acids. The ends were cut back, 7 bases at V and 7 bases at J, with 16 bases in the middle. The germline gives CDR1 SQVTM, CDR2 ANQGSEA. CDR3 sequence reads: CSGTETGFGELFF. In DNA form, the CDR3 reads TGCAGCGGGACCGAAACAGGTTTCGGGGAGCTGTTTTTT.

This clone was detected only once. This chain uses TRBV5-1 with TRBJ1-1, with a tentative D call TRBD1 (5 bases). There are 14 residues in the CDR3. Per the germline V gene, CDR1 is SGHRS and CDR2 is YFSETQ. Trimming shortened V by 0 bases and J by 1 base, and 7 bases separated the two germline ends. CDR3 sequence reads: CASSLGGTNTEAFF. CDR3 coding DNA: TGCGCCAGCAGCTTGGGCGGGACGAACACTGAAGCTTTCTTT.

The chain combines TRBV5-1 with TRBJ2-1, with D hard to call. The V end was cut by 5 bases, the J end by 0 bases, with 12 bases between. Per germline, CDR1 SGHRS and CDR2 YFSETQ. The CDR3 totals 15 residues. The CDR3 nucleotides are TGCGCCAGCAGAGAAGAACTTAGCTCCTACAATGAGCAGTTCTTC. Protein sequence: CASREELSSYNEQFF.

This clone was counted a single time. V usage is TRBV14 and J usage is TRBJ1-3; D gene uncertain. CDR3 length: 16 amino acids. Germline CDR1 SGHDN, CDR2 FVKESK. V was clipped by 3 bases and J by 0 bases, with 12 bases between them. The CDR3 region has the DNA TGTGCCAGCAGCCAGTCACAGTTGAGCTCTGGAAACACCATATATTTT. The encoded protein is CASSQSQLSSGNTIYF.

The CDR3 loop reads CSVVDRGRSNEQFF. The CDR3 DNA reads as TGCAGCGTTGTGGACAGGGGTCGGTCCAATGAGCAGTTCTTC. J is TRBJ2-1 and V is TRBV29-1; 9 positions agree with TRBD1. CDR3 length equals 14 residues. Unmatched junction bases numbered 7, after V lost 4 bases and J lost 6 bases. CDR1 SQVTM and CDR2 ANQGSEA come from the germline V gene.

As for this clone: Other nucleotide sequences from this sample produce the same CDR3. V gene TRBV27 combines with J gene TRBJ2-1; 7 bases are a match to TRBD1. After removal of 4 bases from V and 6 bases from J, the junction contained 9 bases not matched to a gene. The CDR3 extends over 15 amino acids. CDR1 is MNHEY and CDR2 is SMNVEV in the germline V gene (reference sequence). The CDR3 is CASSSPTDRANEQFF. The CDR3, as DNA: TGTGCCAGCAGTTCACCAACTGACAGGGCCAATGAGCAGTTCTTC.

This clone was detected a few times. The V and J genes are TRBV28 and TRBJ2-6; the match to TRBD1 covers 8 bases. Trimming cost V 5 bases and J 1 base; bases outside gene matches: 7. CDR3 length: 17 residues. Germline assignment: CDR1 MDHEN and CDR2 SYDVKM. CDR3 sequence (DNA): TGTGCCAGCAGTCGGACAGGGAGATCATCTGGGGCCAACGTCCTGACTTTC. Amino acid sequence: CASSRTGRSSGANVLTF. Combining the CDR3 with reference TRBV28 and TRBJ2-6 gives the whole variable domain DVKVTQSSRYLVKRTGEKVFLECVQDMDHENMFWYRQDPGLGLRLIYFSYDVKMKEKGDIPEGYSVSREKKERFSLILESASTNQTSMYLCASSRTGRSSGANVLTFGAGSRLTVL.

This clone was picked up a small number of times. The rearrangement joins TRBV27 to TRBJ2-7; D perhaps matches TRBD2 (5 bases). V lost 5 bases to trimming and J lost 6 bases, with 8 bases between them. Germline assignment: CDR1 MNHEY and CDR2 SMNVEV (reference sequence). The CDR3 is made up of 11 amino acids. The CDR3 here is CASSLRGEQYF. For the CDR3, the DNA is TGTGCCAGCAGTCTCCGGGGCGAGCAGTACTTC.

The chain is built from TRBV5-1 and TRBJ2-1, with 8 bases lining up with TRBD1. This CDR3 is 15 amino acids long. CDR1 is SGHRS, CDR2 YFSETQ, per germline. After removal of 2 bases from V and 3 bases from J, the junction contained 4 bases not matched to a gene. The CDR3 DNA reads as TGCGCCAGCAGCTTTTACGGACAGGGCTACAATGAGCAGTTCTTC. This translates into CASSFYGQGYNEQFF.

This chain connects TRBV28 to TRBJ2-3; 7 bases agree with TRBD1. The junction had 1 base not matched to a gene; V was cut back by 4 bases and J by 3 bases. CDR1 is MDHEN and CDR2 is SYDVKM in the germline V gene. The CDR3 totals 13 residues. CDR3 sequence reads: CASSSGGTDTQYF. The CDR3 DNA reads TGTGCCAGCAGTTCAGGGGGAACAGATACGCAGTATTTT. Full variable domain (remainder filled in from reference TRBV28 and TRBJ2-3): DVKVTQSSRYLVKRTGEKVFLECVQDMDHENMFWYRQDPGLGLRLIYFSYDVKMKEKGDIPEGYSVSREKKERFSLILESASTNQTSMYLCASSSGGTDTQYFGPGTRLTVL.

This chain links TRBV5-6 with TRBJ2-3, with TRBD1 as a possible D gene (5 bases). V lost 5 bases and J 2 bases, leaving 18 bases between the germline ends. This CDR3 spans 16 amino acids. CDR1 and CDR2 from the germline V gene are SGHDT and YYEEEE. This CDR3 reads CASSRQYKKNTDTQYF. CDR3 coding DNA: TGTGCCAGCAGTCGACAGTATAAAAAGAACACAGATACGCAGTATTTT.

The V and J genes are TRBV4-2 and TRBJ2-7; 8 bases map to TRBD1. The germline V gene has CDR1 LGHNA and CDR2 YNFKEQ. The CDR3 sequence is 15 residues long. Trimming removed 4 bases from V and 7 bases from J; junction bases left unmatched: 12. CDR3 bases: TGTGCCAGCAGCCTTGCCTTAGGACAGGGATGGGAGCAGTACTTC. Protein sequence: CASSLALGQGWEQYF.

The chain links TRBV28 to TRBJ1-4; TRBD1 aligns across 9 bases. The CDR3 consists of 15 residues. Germline loops: CDR1 MDHEN, CDR2 SYDVKM. J gave up 7 bases and V 7 bases, and 10 bases lay outside the gene matches. The CDR3 protein is CASTYAGQGREKLFF. CDR3 DNA sequence: TGTGCCAGCACCTACGCGGGACAGGGCCGTGAAAAACTGTTTTTT.

The CDR3 DNA follows: TGCGCCAGCAGCCCCGCTAGCGCGAGCTCCTACAATGAGCAGTTCTTC. It is translated as CASSPASASSYNEQFF. The rearrangement uses TRBV5-1 and TRBJ2-1, with D possibly TRBD2 on 6 matching bases. The CDR3 sequence is 16 residues long. V lost 4 bases, J lost 0 bases, and 14 bases lay in between. CDR1 is SGHRS and CDR2 is YFSETQ in the germline V gene.

The table lists this clone with a few counts. The chain is built from TRBV11-3 and TRBJ2-7; D unresolved. The germline V and J ends were trimmed by 3 bases and 1 base, with 7 bases remaining between them. From germline, CDR1 is SGHNT and CDR2 YENEEA. This CDR3 region has 13 residues. The DNA for the CDR3 is TGTGCCAGCAGCTTGGCGGAATCCTACGAGCAGTACTTC. The encoded protein is CASSLAESYEQYF.

This clone was observed a few times. The chain is built from TRBV4-3 and TRBJ2-7; D is perhaps TRBD1 (5 bases). Trimming removed 0 bases from V and 3 bases from J, with 12 bases in between. CDR3 size: 15 residues. CDR1 is LGHNA and CDR2 is YSLEER in the germline V gene. Here the CDR3 DNA reads TGCGCCAGCAGCCAAGATAGGGGATCCCTCTACGAGCAGTACTTC. It codes for CASSQDRGSLYEQYF.

The chain is built from TRBV5-1 and TRBJ1-6, with a weak D call TRBD1 (6 bases). The V gene's germline CDR1 is SGHRS and CDR2 YFSETQ. The length of the CDR3 is 17 residues. Trimming cost V 4 bases and J 0 bases, with 14 bases left between them. CDR3 residues: CASSTKGGSSYNSPLHF. CDR3 sequence (DNA): TGCGCCAGCAGCACCAAGGGGGGGAGCTCCTATAATTCACCCCTCCACTTT.

The gene calls are TRBV12-5 and TRBJ2-7; weak D call: TRBD2 (7 bases). CDR1 is LGHNT, CDR2 FRNRAP, per germline. V was trimmed by 4 bases and J by 6 bases, leaving 25 bases between them. The CDR3 extends over 17 amino acids. The CDR3 sequence: CASGSHREYGGLGEQYF. The CDR3 bases are TGTGCTAGTGGTTCGCACAGGGAATACGGGGGGTTAGGCGAGCAGTACTTC. The variable domain in full, completed from reference TRBV12-5 and TRBJ2-7, reads DARVTQTPRHKVTEMGQEVTMRCQPILGHNTVFWYRQTMMQGLELLAYFRNRAPLDDSGMPKDRFSAEMPDATLATLKIQPSEPRDSAVYFCASGSHREYGGLGEQYFGPGTRLTVT.

The J gene is TRBJ2-1, the V gene TRBV18; 8 bases are a match to TRBD2. The junction had 8 bases not matched to a gene; V was cut back by 3 bases and J by 7 bases. The CDR3 loop spans 15 amino acids. Germline values: CDR1 KGHSH, CDR2 LQKENI. The CDR3 DNA is TGTGCCAGCTCACCTAGTAGCGGGGTAGTAAATGAGCAGTTCTTC. Amino acid sequence: CASSPSSGVVNEQFF.

This clone was seen only a few times. CDR3 loop: CASSPGLRGGAYEQFF. The CDR3 region has the DNA TGTGCCAGCAGTCCCGGACTTCGAGGGGGGGCCTATGAGCAGTTCTTC. This rearrangement joins TRBV27 to TRBJ2-1; the D gene is possibly TRBD2 (7 bases). The germline V gene encodes CDR1 MNHEY and CDR2 SMNVEV (reference sequence). The CDR3 length is 16 residues. V dropped 5 bases and J dropped 8 bases, with 22 bases sitting between them.

The gene calls are TRBV19 and TRBJ1-4; D may be TRBD1 (5 bases). The V gene lost 5 bases and the J gene lost 7 bases, with 17 bases spanning the gap. The CDR3 loop spans 15 amino acids. From germline, CDR1 is LNHDA and CDR2 SQIVND (reference sequence). DNA of the CDR3: TGTGCCAGTAGTGACAGTTTTGATCATCGTGAAAAACTGTTTTTT. Its translation is CASSDSFDHREKLFF.

The CDR3 protein is CASNLGTGGEQYF. CDR3 bases: TGTGCCAGCAACTTAGGGACAGGAGGCGAGCAGTACTTC. V is TRBV9 and J is TRBJ2-7, with 8 bases that match TRBD1. The CDR3 spans 13 residues. Per the germline V gene, CDR1 is SGDLS and CDR2 is YYNGEE. With V trimmed by 6 bases and J by 6 bases, 8 bases remained unmatched. The full variable domain, in which reference TRBV9 and TRBJ2-7 provide the parts outside the CDR3, is DSGVTQTPKHLITATGQRVTLRCSPRSGDLSVYWYQQSLDQGLQFLIQYYNGEERAKGNILERFSAQQFPDLHSELNLSSLELGDSALYFCASNLGTGGEQYFGPGTRLTVT.

This clone occurred a few times. The chain employs TRBV28 and TRBJ1-1, with a tentative D call TRBD1 (5 bases). Deletions cut 6 bases from V and 3 bases from J, with 11 bases between. CDR1 MDHEN and CDR2 SYDVKM come from the germline V gene. The CDR3 runs to 13 residues. The CDR3 sequence is CASSEGGDTEAFF. DNA of the CDR3: TGTGCCAGCAGCGAGGGAGGGGACACTGAAGCTTTCTTT.

The chain links TRBV2 to TRBJ2-4; D is undetermined. Germline lookup yields CDR1 SNHLY and CDR2 FYNNEI. The CDR3 runs 13 residues. V dropped 7 bases and J dropped 0 bases, with 7 bases sitting between them. The CDR3 nucleotides are TGTGCCAGCATTCGGTTAGCCAAAAACATTCAGTACTTC. Protein: CASIRLAKNIQYF.

This clone was found once. J is TRBJ1-2 and V is TRBV10-3; possibly TRBD1 for D (5 bases). Germline V gene data show CDR1 as ENHRY and CDR2 as SYGVKD. Trimming took off 11 bases at V and 1 base at J, with 11 bases between the two ends. This CDR3 spans 12 amino acids. CDR3 nucleotide sequence: TGTGCCTCTGGGGGAGGTAACTATGGCTACACCTTC. Its protein product is CASGGGNYGYTF.

The chain is built from TRBV6-5 and TRBJ1-1; D is unclear. The CDR3 sequence is 15 residues long. Trimming pared 2 bases from V and 4 bases from J, leaving 14 bases between. Germline lookup yields CDR1 MNHEY and CDR2 SVGAGI. The CDR3 sequence: CASSYHSRGSTEAFF. CDR3 sequence (DNA): TGTGCCAGCAGTTACCATTCGCGGGGAAGCACTGAAGCTTTCTTT.

The chain joins TRBV19 to TRBJ1-1; no clear D. V shed 5 bases and J shed 0 bases, with 7 bases lying between them. The V gene's germline CDR1 is LNHDA and CDR2 SQIVND (reference sequence). This CDR3 is 13 amino acids long. CDR3 in amino acids: CASSVAMNTEAFF. The CDR3, as DNA: TGTGCCAGTAGTGTGGCCATGAACACTGAAGCTTTCTTT.

This chain joins TRBV6-5 and TRBJ2-1; D is uncertain. The CDR3 is made up of 15 amino acids. The germline V and J ends were trimmed by 2 bases and 7 bases, with 15 bases remaining between them. Germline CDR1 MNHEY, CDR2 SVGAGI. CDR3 coding DNA: TGTGCCAGCAGTTACAAAAAATTAACAGTAAATGAGCAGTTCTTC. Protein sequence: CASSYKKLTVNEQFF.

The chain uses TRBV2 and TRBJ1-6, with 11 nucleotides matching TRBD1. V was clipped by 5 bases and J by 10 bases; unmatched bases: 10. The CDR3 totals 16 residues. Germline V gene data show CDR1 as SNHLY and CDR2 as FYNNEI. The CDR3 loop reads CASSWGQGGKESPLHF. The CDR3 coding sequence is TGTGCCAGCAGTTGGGGACAGGGGGGCAAGGAGTCACCCCTCCACTTT. The full variable domain, in which reference TRBV2 and TRBJ1-6 provide the parts outside the CDR3, is EPEVTQTPSHQVTQMGQEVILRCVPISNHLYFYWYRQILGQKVEFLVSFYNNEISEKSEIFDDQFSVERPDGSNFTLKIRSTKLEDSAMYFCASSWGQGGKESPLHFGNGTRLTVT.

CDR3 coding DNA: TGTGCCAGCAGCCGTACAGGGGACACTGAAGCTTTCTTT. Amino acids: CASSRTGDTEAFF. The chain employs TRBV6-6 and TRBJ1-1, with 7 bases lining up with TRBD1. Germline CDR1 and CDR2: MNHNY and SVGAGI (reference sequence). V lost 6 bases and J lost 3; bases outside the gene matches: 4. The CDR3 runs to 13 residues.

This sequence joins TRBV6-5 and TRBJ2-7, with D possibly matching TRBD2 (5 bases). Looked up from germline, CDR1 is MNHEY and CDR2 is SVGAGI. The CDR3 runs to 12 residues. V dropped 5 bases and J dropped 5 bases, with 10 bases sitting between them. The CDR3 region is CASSDPGNEQYF. CDR3 DNA: TGTGCCAGCAGTGACCCGGGGAACGAGCAGTACTTC.